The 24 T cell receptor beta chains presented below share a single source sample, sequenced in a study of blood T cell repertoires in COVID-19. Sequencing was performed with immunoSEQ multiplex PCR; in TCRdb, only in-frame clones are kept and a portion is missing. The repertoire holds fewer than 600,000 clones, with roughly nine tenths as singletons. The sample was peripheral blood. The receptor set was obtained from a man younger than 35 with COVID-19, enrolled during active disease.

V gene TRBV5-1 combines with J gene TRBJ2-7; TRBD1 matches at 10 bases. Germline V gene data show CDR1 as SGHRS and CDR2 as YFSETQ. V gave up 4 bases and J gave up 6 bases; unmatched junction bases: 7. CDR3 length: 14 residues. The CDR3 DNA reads TGCGCCAGCAGCGTCCGGGACAGGGGTGCCGAGCAGTACTTC. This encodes CASSVRDRGAEQYF.

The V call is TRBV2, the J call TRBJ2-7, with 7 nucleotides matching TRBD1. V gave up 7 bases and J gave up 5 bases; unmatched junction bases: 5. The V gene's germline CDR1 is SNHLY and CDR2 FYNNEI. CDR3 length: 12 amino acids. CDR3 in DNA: TGTGCCAGCAATCAGGGGGACCACGAGCAGTACTTC. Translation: CASNQGDHEQYF.

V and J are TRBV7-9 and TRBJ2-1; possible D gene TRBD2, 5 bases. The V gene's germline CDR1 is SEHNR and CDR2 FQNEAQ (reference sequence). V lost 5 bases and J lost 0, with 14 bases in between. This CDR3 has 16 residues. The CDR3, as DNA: TGTGCCAGCAGCCCCCGGGGAGTTTACTCCTACAATGAGCAGTTCTTC. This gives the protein CASSPRGVYSYNEQFF.

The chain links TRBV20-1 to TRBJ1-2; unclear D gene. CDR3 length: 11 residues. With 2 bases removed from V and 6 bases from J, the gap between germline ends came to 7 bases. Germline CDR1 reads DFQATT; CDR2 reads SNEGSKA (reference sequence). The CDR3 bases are TGCAGTGCTAGACAGGAAGATGGCTACACCTTC. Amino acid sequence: CSARQEDGYTF.

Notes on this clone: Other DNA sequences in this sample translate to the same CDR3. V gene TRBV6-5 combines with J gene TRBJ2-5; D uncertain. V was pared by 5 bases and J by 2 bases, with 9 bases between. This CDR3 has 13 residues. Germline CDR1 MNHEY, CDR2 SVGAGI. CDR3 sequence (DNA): TGTGCCAGCAGTCGCACAGTACAAGAGACCCAGTACTTC. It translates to CASSRTVQETQYF.

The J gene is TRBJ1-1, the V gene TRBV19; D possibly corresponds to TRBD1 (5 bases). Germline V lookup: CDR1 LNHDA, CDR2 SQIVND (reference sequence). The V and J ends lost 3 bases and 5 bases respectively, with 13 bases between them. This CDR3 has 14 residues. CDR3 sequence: CASSMGQVETEAFF. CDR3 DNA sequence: TGTGCCAGTAGTATGGGGCAGGTCGAGACTGAAGCTTTCTTT.

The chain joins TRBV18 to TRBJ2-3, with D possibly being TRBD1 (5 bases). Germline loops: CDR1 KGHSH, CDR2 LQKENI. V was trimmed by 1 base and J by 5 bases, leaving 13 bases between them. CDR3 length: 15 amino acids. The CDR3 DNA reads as TGTGCCAGCTCACCACTACAGGCCGAGGTAGATACGCAGTATTTT. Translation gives CASSPLQAEVDTQYF.

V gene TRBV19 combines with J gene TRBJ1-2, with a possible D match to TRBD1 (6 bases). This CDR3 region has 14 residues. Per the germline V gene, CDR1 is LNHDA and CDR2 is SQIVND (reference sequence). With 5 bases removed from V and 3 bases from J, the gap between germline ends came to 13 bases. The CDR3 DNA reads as TGTGCCAGTAGTCCTGCCAGGGGTGACTATGGCTACACCTTC. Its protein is CASSPARGDYGYTF.

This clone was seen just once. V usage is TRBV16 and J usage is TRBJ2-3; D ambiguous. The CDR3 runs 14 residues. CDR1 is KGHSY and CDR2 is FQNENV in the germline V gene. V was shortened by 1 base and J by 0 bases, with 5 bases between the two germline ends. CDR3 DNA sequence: TGTGCCAGCAGCCAATTACAGAGCACAGATACGCAGTATTTT. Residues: CASSQLQSTDTQYF.

The CDR3 sequence: CASSMSVSGANVLTF. The CDR3 coding sequence is TGTGCCAGTAGTATGTCGGTCTCTGGGGCCAACGTCCTGACTTTC. The J gene is TRBJ2-6, the V gene TRBV19; unclear D gene. Germline CDR1 reads LNHDA; CDR2 reads SQIVND (reference sequence). V gave up 3 bases and J gave up 0 bases, with 6 bases separating them. CDR3 length equals 15 residues.

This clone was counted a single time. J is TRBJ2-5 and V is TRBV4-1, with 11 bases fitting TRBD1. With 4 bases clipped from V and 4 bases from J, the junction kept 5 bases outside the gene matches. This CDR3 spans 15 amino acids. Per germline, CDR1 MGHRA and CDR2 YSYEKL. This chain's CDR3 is CASSPGQGGIETQYF. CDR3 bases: TGCGCCAGCAGCCCGGGACAGGGGGGAATAGAGACCCAGTACTTC.

CDR3 DNA sequence: TGCGCCAGCAGCTTGGGGTCCACAGGGGGCGCCCCCAATGAGCAGTTCTTC. This gives the protein CASSLGSTGGAPNEQFF. The rearrangement joins TRBV5-1 to TRBJ2-1; 9 bases map to TRBD1. CDR3 size: 17 residues. CDR1 is SGHRS, CDR2 YFSETQ, per germline. Germline trimming cut 0 bases from V and 6 bases from J; bases unmatched to any gene: 10.

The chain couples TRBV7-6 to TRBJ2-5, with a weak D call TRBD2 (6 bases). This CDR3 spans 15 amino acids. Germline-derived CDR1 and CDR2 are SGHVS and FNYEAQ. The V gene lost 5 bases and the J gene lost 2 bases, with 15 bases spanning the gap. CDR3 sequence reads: CASSPREGRQETQYF. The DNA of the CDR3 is TGTGCCAGCAGCCCCCGTGAGGGGAGGCAAGAGACCCAGTACTTC.

CDR3 bases: TGTGCCAGTAGTATAATCGAGACAGGGGACAATGAGCAGTTCTTC. Its translation is CASSIIETGDNEQFF. The chain has TRBV19 and TRBJ2-1, with 8 positions matching TRBD1. The V gene's germline CDR1 is LNHDA and CDR2 SQIVND (reference sequence). The CDR3 contains 15 residues. V was pared by 2 bases and J by 5 bases, with 5 bases of the junction left unmatched.

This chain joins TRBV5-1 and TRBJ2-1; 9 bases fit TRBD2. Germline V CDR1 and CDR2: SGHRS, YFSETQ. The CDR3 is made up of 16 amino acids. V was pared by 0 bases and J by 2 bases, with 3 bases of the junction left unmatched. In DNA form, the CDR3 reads TGCGCCAGCAGCTTGGAGGCGGGAGGGCCCTACAATGAGCAGTTCTTC. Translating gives CASSLEAGGPYNEQFF.

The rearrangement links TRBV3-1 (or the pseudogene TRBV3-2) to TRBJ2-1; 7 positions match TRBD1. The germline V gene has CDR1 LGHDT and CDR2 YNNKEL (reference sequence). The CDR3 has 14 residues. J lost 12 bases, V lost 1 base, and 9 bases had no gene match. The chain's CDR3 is CASSQGDPRGLQFF. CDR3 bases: TGTGCCAGCAGCCAAGGGGATCCCAGGGGGTTGCAGTTCTTC.

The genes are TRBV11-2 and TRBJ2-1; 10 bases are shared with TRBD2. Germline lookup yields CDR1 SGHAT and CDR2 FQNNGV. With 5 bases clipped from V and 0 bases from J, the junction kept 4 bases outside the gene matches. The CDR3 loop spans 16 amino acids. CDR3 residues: CASSVSGGFSYNEQFF. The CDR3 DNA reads TGTGCCAGCAGCGTTAGCGGGGGGTTCTCCTACAATGAGCAGTTCTTC. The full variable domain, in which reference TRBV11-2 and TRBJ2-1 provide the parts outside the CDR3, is EAGVAQSPRYKIIEKRQSVAFWCNPISGHATLYWYQQILGQGPKLLIQFQNNGVVDDSQLPKDRFSAERLKGVDSTLKIQPAKLEDSAVYLCASSVSGGFSYNEQFFGPGTRLTVL.

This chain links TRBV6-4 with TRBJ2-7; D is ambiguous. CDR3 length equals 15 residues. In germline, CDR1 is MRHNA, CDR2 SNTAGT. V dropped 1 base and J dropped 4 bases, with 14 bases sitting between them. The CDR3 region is CASSDLPPSEYEQYF. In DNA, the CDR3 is TGTGCCAGCAGTGACTTACCACCGTCGGAGTACGAGCAGTACTTC.

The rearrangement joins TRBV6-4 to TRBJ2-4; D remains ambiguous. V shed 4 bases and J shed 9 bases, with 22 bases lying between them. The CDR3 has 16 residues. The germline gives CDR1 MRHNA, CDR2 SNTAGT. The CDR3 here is CASSGGPHGSESIQYF. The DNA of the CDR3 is TGTGCCAGCAGTGGCGGTCCCCATGGCTCCGAAAGCATTCAGTACTTC.

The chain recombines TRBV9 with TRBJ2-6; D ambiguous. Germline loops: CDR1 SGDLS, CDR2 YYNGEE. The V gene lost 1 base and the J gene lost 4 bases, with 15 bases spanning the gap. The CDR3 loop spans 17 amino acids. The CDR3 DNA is TGTGCCAGCAGCGTATCCCTAAAGATGTCCGGGGCCAACGTCCTGACTTTC. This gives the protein CASSVSLKMSGANVLTF.

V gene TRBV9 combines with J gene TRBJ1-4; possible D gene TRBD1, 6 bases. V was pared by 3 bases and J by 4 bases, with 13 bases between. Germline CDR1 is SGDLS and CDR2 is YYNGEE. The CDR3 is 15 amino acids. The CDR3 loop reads CASSAQGLGNEKLFF. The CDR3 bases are TGTGCCAGCAGCGCACAGGGCCTGGGTAATGAAAAACTGTTTTTT.

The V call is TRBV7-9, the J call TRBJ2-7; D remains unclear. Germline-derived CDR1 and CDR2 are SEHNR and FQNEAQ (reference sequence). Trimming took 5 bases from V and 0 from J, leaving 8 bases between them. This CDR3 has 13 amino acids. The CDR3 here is CASSHSLSYEQYF. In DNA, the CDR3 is TGTGCCAGCAGCCACAGTCTCTCCTACGAGCAGTACTTC.

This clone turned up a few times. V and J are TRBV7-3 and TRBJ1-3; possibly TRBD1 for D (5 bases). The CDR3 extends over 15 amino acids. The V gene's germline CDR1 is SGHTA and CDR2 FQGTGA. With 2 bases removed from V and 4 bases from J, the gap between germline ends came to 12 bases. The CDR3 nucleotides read TGTGCCAGCAGCTTACAGGGTAACGCAGGAAACACCATATATTTT. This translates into CASSLQGNAGNTIYF.

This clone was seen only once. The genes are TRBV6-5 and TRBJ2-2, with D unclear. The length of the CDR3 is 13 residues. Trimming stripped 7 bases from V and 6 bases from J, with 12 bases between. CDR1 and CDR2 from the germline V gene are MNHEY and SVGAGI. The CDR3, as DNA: TGTGCCAGCAACAATGGGCCCCCCGGGGAGCTGTTTTTT. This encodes CASNNGPPGELFF.